This T cell receptor beta chain was identified in a study of T cell repertoires in cytomegalovirus infection. Whole-study results and caveats: There were HLA-C-restricted CMV-specific TCR beta clonotypes dominating the ex vivo response.

CDR1 and CDR2 (germline): SEHNR, FQNEAQ (reference sequence). V lost 2 bases, J lost 4 bases, and 9 bases lay in between. The CDR3 is made up of 14 amino acids. In TCRdb, the reads were re-called with MiXCR into one record per CDR3 protein. The profile shows approximately 500,000 distinct CDR3 sequences, around 10% of them singletons. This clonotype was detected many times. Antigen unknown. The J gene is TRBJ1-3, the V gene TRBV7-9; D might be TRBD1 (6 bases). The specimen was PBMCs. The TCR was taken from a human donor in good health (CMV status not recorded). Some clones in this sample may be carry-over from other donors' samples. CDR3 protein: CASSLYRDGNTIYF. CDR3 coding DNA: TGTGCCAGCAGCTTATACAGGGACGGAAACACCATATATTTT.